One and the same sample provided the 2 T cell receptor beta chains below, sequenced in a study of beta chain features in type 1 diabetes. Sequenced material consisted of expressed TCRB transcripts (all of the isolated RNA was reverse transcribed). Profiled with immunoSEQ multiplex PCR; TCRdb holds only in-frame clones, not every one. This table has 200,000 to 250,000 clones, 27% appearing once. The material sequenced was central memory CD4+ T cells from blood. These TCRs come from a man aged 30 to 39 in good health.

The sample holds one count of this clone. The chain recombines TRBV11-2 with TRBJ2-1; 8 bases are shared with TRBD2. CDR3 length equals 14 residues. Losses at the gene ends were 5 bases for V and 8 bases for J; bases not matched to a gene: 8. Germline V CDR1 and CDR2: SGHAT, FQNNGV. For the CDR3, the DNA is TGTGCCAGCAGCACCGGGAGCGGGGGCGATGAGCAGTTCTTC. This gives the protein CASSTGSGGDEQFF.

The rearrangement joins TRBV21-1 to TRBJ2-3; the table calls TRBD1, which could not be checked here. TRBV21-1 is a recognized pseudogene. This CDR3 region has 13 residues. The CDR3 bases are TGTGCCAACAACAGGGTCGGTACAGATACGCAGTATTTT. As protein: CANNRVGTDTQYF.